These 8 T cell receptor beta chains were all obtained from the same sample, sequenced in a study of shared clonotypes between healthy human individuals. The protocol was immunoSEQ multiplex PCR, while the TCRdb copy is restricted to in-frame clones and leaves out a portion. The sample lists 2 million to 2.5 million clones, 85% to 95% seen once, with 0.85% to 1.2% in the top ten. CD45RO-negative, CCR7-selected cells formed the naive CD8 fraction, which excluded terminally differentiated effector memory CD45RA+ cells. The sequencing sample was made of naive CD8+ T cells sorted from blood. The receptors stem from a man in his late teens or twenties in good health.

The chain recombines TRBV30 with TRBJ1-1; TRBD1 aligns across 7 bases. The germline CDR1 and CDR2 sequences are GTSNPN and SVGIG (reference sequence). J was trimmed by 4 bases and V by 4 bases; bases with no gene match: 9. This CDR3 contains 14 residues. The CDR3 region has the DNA TGTGCCTGGACCGTAGGGCAGGGGGGCACTGAAGCTTTCTTT. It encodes CAWTVGQGGTEAFF.

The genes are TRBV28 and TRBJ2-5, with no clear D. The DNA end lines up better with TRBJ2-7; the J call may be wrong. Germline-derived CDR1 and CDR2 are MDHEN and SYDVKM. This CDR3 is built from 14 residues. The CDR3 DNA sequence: TGTGCCAGCAGTATCCGTACGTACTCCTACGAGCAGTACTTC. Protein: CASSIRTYSYEQYF.

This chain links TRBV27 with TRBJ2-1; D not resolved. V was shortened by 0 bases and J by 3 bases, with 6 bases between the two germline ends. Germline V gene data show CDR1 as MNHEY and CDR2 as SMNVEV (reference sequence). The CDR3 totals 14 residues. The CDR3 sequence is CASSLSQNYNEQFF. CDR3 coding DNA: TGTGCCAGCAGTTTATCACAAAACTACAATGAGCAGTTCTTC.

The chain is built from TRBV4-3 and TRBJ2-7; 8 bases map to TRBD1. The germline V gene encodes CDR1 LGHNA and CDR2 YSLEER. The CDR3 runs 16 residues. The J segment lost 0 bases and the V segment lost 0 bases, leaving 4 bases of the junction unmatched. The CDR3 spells CASSQDYRGSSYEQYF. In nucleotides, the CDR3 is TGCGCCAGCAGCCAAGACTACAGGGGGAGCTCCTACGAGCAGTACTTC.

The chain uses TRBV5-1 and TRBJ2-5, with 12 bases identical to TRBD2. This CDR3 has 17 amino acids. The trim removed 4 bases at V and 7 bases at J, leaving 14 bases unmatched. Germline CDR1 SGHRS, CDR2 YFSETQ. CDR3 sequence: CASSPPSSGGAYGTQYF. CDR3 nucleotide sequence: TGCGCCAGCAGCCCGCCCTCTAGCGGGGGGGCGTATGGGACCCAGTACTTC.

This CDR3 reads CASRLGYEQFF. The CDR3, as DNA: TGTGCCAGCCGTCTGGGCTATGAGCAGTTCTTC. This chain connects TRBV27 to TRBJ2-1; D is undetermined. In germline, CDR1 is MNHEY, CDR2 SMNVEV (reference sequence). V was cut by 8 bases and J by 8 bases, with 10 bases left in between. The CDR3 spans 11 residues.

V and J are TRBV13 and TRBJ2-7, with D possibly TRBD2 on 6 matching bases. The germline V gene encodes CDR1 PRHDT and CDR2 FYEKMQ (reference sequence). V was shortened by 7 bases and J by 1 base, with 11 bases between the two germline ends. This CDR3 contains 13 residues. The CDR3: CASTIRGSYEQYF. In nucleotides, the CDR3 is TGTGCCAGCACCATACGGGGGTCCTACGAGCAGTACTTC.

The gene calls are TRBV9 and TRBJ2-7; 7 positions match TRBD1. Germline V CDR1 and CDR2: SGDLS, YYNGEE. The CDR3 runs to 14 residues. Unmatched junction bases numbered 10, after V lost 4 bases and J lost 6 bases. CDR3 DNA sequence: TGTGCCAGCAGCCCCCCGACCACAGGGGCCGAGCAGTACTTC. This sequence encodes CASSPPTTGAEQYF.